This T cell receptor beta chain was identified in a study of control samples from healthy donors and cancer patients (dated by TCRdb to between 2020 and 2021). Only a few counts were recorded for this clone. The target of this receptor is not known. Per-base qualities were not stored, and no clone one base away is much larger. The receptor library was made with the immunoSEQ multiplex PCR assay. This immuneACCESS table, as held by TCRdb, lists in-frame sequences with V and J called but not all clones. Of the missing ones, under half trace to an unresolved V gene in checked studies; the others have no known cause. The sample has about 63,000 clones on record, 85% of them singletons. The top ten clonotypes cover 4.5% to 7% of the sample. This TCR came from a man aged 35 to 55 in good health. Sample: blood.

The CDR3 protein sequence reads: CASSLGVSWGTYEQYF. The nucleotides read TGTGCCAGCAGCTTAGGAGTATCTTGGGGCACCTACGAGCAGTACTTC. The chain is made from TRBV7-2 and TRBJ2-7; a tentative D call is TRBD1 (5 bases match). CDR1 SGHTA and CDR2 FQGNSA were looked up in the germline V gene. The CDR3 sequence holds 16 residues, the cysteine and phenylalanine included. Only CDR3 DNA is held: 48 bases, read in frame from base 1. V was cut back by 1 base and J by 2 bases, leaving a gap of 15 bases between them. Supplemented by the reference TRBV7-2 and TRBJ2-7 proteins around the CDR3, the complete variable domain is GAGVSQSPSNKVTEKGKDVELRCDPISGHTALYWYRQSLGQGLEFLIYFQGNSAPDKSGLPSDRFSAERTGGSVSTLTIQRTQQEDSAVYLCASSLGVSWGTYEQYFGPGTRLTVT.